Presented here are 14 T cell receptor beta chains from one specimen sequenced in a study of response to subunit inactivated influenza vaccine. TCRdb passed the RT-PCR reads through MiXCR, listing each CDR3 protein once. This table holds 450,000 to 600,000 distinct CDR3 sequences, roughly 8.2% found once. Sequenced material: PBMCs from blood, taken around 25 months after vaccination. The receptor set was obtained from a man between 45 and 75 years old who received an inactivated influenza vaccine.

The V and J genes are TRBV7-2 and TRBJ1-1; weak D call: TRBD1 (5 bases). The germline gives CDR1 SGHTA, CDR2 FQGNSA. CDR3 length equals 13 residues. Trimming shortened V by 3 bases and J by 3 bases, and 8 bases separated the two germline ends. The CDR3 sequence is CASSFDSDTEAFF. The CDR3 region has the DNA TGTGCCAGCAGCTTCGACAGTGACACTGAAGCTTTCTTT. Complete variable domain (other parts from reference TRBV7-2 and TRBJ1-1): GAGVSQSPSNKVTEKGKDVELRCDPISGHTALYWYRQSLGQGLEFLIYFQGNSAPDKSGLPSDRFSAERTGGSVSTLTIQRTQQEDSAVYLCASSFDSDTEAFFGQGTRLTVV.

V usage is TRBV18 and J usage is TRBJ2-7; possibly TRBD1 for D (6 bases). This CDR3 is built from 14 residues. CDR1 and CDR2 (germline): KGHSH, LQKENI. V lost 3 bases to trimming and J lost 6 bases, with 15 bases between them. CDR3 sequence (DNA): TGTGCCAGCTCACCGAAACAACAGGGCCCCGAGCAGTACTTC. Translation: CASSPKQQGPEQYF.

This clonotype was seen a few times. The CDR3 region has the DNA TGCGCCAGCAGCTTGGGGCAGGGGGCTGGAAACACCATATATTTT. Amino acid sequence: CASSLGQGAGNTIYF. V and J are TRBV5-1 and TRBJ1-3, with TRBD1 matching over 7 bases. V lost 0 bases, J lost 2 bases, and 2 bases stayed unmatched. The germline gives CDR1 SGHRS, CDR2 YFSETQ. The CDR3 loop spans 15 amino acids.

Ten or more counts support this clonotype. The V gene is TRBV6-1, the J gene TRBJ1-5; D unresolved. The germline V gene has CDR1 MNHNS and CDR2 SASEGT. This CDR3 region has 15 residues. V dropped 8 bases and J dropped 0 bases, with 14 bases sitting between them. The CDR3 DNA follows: TGTGCCAGCGGCAGGACGGGTTATAGCAATCAGCCCCAGCATTTT. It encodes CASGRTGYSNQPQHF.

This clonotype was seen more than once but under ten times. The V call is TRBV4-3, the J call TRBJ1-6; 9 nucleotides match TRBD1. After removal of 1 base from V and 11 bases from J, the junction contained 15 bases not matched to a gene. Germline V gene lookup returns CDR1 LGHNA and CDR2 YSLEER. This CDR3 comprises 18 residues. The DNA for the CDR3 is TGCGCCAGCAGCCAAGGCCCTAACCCGGGACAGGGATTGGCACCCCTCCACTTT. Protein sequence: CASSQGPNPGQGLAPLHF.

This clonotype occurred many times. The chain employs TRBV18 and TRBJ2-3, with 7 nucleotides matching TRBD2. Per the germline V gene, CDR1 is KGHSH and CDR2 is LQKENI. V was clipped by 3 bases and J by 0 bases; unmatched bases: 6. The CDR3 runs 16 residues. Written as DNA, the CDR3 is TGTGCCAGCTCACCTATCGCGGGAGTTAGCACAGATACGCAGTATTTT. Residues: CASSPIAGVSTDTQYF.

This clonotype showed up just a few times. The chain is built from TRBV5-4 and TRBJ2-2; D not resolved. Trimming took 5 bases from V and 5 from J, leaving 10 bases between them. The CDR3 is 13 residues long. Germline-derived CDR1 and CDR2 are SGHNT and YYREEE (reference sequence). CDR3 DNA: TGTGCCAGCAGACCGGACGAGACCGGGGAGCTGTTTTTT. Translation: CASRPDETGELFF.

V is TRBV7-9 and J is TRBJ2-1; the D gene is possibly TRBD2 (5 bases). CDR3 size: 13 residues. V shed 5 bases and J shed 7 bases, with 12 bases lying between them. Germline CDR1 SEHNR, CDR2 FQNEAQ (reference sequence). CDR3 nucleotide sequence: TGTGCCAGCAGCCTTCCGGGGATTAATGAGCAGTTCTTC. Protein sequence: CASSLPGINEQFF.

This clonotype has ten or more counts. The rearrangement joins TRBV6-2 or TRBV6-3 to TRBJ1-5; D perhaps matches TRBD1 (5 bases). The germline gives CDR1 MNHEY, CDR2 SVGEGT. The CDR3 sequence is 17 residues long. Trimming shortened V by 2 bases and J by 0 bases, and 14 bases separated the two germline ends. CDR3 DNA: TGTGCCAGCAGTTACCGGGACCGTACCTATAGCAATCAGCCCCAGCATTTT. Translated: CASSYRDRTYSNQPQHF.

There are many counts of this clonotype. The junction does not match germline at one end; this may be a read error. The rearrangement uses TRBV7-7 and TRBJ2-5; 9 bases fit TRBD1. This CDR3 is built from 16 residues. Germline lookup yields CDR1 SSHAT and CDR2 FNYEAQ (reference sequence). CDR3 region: CASSLGTGLGQETQYF. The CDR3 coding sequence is TGTGCTAGCAGCTTAGGGACAGGGCTAGGGCAAGAGACCCAGTACTTC.

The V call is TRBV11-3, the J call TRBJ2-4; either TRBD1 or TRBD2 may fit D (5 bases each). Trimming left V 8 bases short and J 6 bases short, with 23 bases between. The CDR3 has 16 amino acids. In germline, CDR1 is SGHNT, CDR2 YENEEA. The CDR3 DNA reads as TGTGCCAGCCCCCACGGGGCAGGGCAGTTTGGAAACATTCAGTACTTC. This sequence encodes CASPHGAGQFGNIQYF.

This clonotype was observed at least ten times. The DNA of the CDR3 is TGTGCCAGCAGCTTAGAGGGCGGGGGACGCACAGATACGCAGTATTTT. Translation gives CASSLEGGGRTDTQYF. V gene TRBV7-2 combines with J gene TRBJ2-3; 7 nucleotides match TRBD2. The J segment lost 1 base and the V segment lost 1 base, leaving 5 bases of the junction unmatched. Germline values: CDR1 SGHTA, CDR2 FQGNSA. The CDR3 is 16 residues long.

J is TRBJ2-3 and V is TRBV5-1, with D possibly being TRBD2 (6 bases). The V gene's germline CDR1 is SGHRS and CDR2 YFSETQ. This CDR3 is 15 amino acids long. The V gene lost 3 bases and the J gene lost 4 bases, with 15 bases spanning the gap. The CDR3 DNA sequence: TGCGCCAGCAGCTGGGGGGATGTCGTCGCAGATACGCAGTATTTT. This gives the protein CASSWGDVVADTQYF.

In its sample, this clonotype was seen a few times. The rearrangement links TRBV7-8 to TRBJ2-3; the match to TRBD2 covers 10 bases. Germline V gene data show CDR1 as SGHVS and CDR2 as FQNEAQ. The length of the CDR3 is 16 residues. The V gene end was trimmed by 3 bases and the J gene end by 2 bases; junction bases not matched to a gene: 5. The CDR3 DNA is TGTGCCAGCAGCTTTGTAGCGGGGGGTGACACAGATACGCAGTATTTT. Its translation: CASSFVAGGDTDTQYF. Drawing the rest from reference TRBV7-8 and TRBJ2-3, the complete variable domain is GAGVSQSPRYKVAKRGQDVALRCDPISGHVSLFWYQQALGQGPEFLTYFQNEAQLDKSGLPSDRFFAERPEGSVSTLKIQRTQQEDSAVYLCASSFVAGGDTDTQYFGPGTRLTVL.